The 20 T cell receptor beta chains in this list originate from one sample, sequenced in a study of T cells in Graves' hyperthyroidism and ophthalmopathy. Researchers took RNA transcripts and amplified the TCR beta CDR3 regions from them. A set of HTBI primers served as the primers for a first-round RT-PCR of the TCR CDR3. TCRdb recomputed calls from the multiplex PCR reads with MiXCR, one row per CDR3 protein. The sample shows about 410,000 distinct CDR3 sequences, roughly 14% of them seen only once. The sample comprised blood. These receptors originate from a young man with Graves' ophthalmopathy.

This clonotype was seen only a few times. V and J are TRBV15 and TRBJ1-2; TRBD1 is a possible D gene (6 bases). V dropped 4 bases and J dropped 2 bases, with 11 bases sitting between them. The V gene's germline CDR1 is LNHNV and CDR2 YYDKDF (reference sequence). This CDR3 has 14 amino acids. In DNA, the CDR3 is TGTGCCACCAGCAAACAGGGAAACAACTATGGCTACACCTTC. It translates to CATSKQGNNYGYTF.

This clonotype was seen repeatedly, ten times or more. The chain carries TRBV5-1 and TRBJ2-3, with 9 bases lining up with TRBD1. The germline gives CDR1 SGHRS, CDR2 YFSETQ. The CDR3 is made up of 16 amino acids. V trimming: 3 bases; J trimming: 4 bases; junction bases outside the gene matches: 9. This CDR3 is CASSWADRGEADTQYF. The CDR3 coding sequence is TGCGCCAGCAGCTGGGCGGACAGGGGAGAGGCAGATACGCAGTATTTT.

This chain connects TRBV29-1 to TRBJ1-1; possibly TRBD1 for D (6 bases). V lost 2 bases and J lost 4, with 14 bases in between. Germline V gives CDR1 SQVTM, CDR2 ANQGSEA. The CDR3 loop spans 14 amino acids. The CDR3 DNA reads TGCAGCGTTGAATTCCCAGTGGGGGCCACTGAAGCTTTCTTT. Its protein is CSVEFPVGATEAFF.

This chain links TRBV15 with TRBJ1-6; 8 nucleotides match TRBD1. With 4 bases clipped from V and 6 bases from J, the junction kept 2 bases outside the gene matches. This CDR3 is built from 14 residues. The V gene's germline CDR1 is LNHNV and CDR2 YYDKDF (reference sequence). This CDR3 is CATSKTGVNSPLHF. DNA of the CDR3: TGTGCCACCAGCAAGACAGGGGTTAATTCACCCCTCCACTTT. The variable domain in full, with the rest retrieved from reference TRBV15 and TRBJ1-6, is DAMVIQNPRYQVTQFGKPVTLSCSQTLNHNVMYWYQQKSSQAPKLLFHYYDKDFNNEADTPDNFQSRRPNTSFCFLDIRSPGLGDTAMYLCATSKTGVNSPLHFGNGTRLTVT.

This chain links TRBV12-5 with TRBJ2-7; D is unresolved. V was trimmed by 2 bases and J by 5 bases, leaving 13 bases between them. This CDR3 is 14 amino acids long. Germline V gene data show CDR1 as LGHNT and CDR2 as FRNRAP. DNA for the CDR3: TGTGCTAGTGGTTTGTGGGGTGGCTCAAACGAGCAGTACTTC. Encoded protein: CASGLWGGSNEQYF.

This clonotype was seen ten or more times. The J gene is TRBJ2-5, the V gene TRBV3-1; D is unresolved. From germline, CDR1 is LGHDT and CDR2 YNNKEL (reference sequence). V lost 1 base, J lost 1 base, and 7 bases lay in between. The CDR3 is 14 residues long. The CDR3 bases are TGTGCCAGCAGCCAAGCAAGGGCCCAAGAGACCCAGTACTTC. It yields the protein CASSQARAQETQYF.

This clonotype has a count of ten or more. The rearrangement joins TRBV7-2 to TRBJ1-4, with D maybe TRBD1 (6 bases). Looked up from germline, CDR1 is SGHTA and CDR2 is FQGNSA. This CDR3 has 15 residues. V lost 5 bases and J 3 bases, leaving 13 bases between the germline ends. DNA of the CDR3: TGTGCCAGCAGCCCGAGGACAGCCTCTAATGAAAAACTGTTTTTT. This translates into CASSPRTASNEKLFF.

This clonotype was detected many times. The chain couples TRBV13 to TRBJ2-3, with 13 bases aligning to TRBD2. Unmatched junction bases numbered 10, after V lost 7 bases and J lost 0 bases. CDR3 size: 18 residues. Germline V gene lookup returns CDR1 PRHDT and CDR2 FYEKMQ (reference sequence). In nucleotides, the CDR3 is TGTGCCAGCACCCCCGGGACTAGCGGGGTACCTAGCACAGATACGCAGTATTTT. Translation gives CASTPGTSGVPSTDTQYF. Drawing the rest from reference TRBV13 and TRBJ2-3, the complete variable domain is AAGVIQSPRHLIKEKRETATLKCYPIPRHDTVYWYQQGPGQDPQFLISFYEKMQSDKGSIPDRFSAQQFSDYHSELNMSSLELGDSALYFCASTPGTSGVPSTDTQYFGPGTRLTVL.

This clonotype was recorded a few times. A much bigger clone sits one base away, suggesting this may be a read error. The rearrangement uses TRBV12-3 or TRBV12-4 and TRBJ1-5; D unresolved. The ends were cut back, 5 bases at V and 0 bases at J, with 2 bases in the middle. The CDR3 runs 12 residues. This chain's CDR3 is CASSNSNQPQHF. In DNA, the CDR3 is TGTGCCAGCAGTAATAGCAATCAGCCCCAGCATTTT.

This clonotype was seen a handful of times. V and J are TRBV30 and TRBJ1-3, with D unresolved. Trimming removed 0 bases at V and 0 bases at J, with 12 bases between. This CDR3 comprises 16 residues. The germline CDR1 and CDR2 sequences are GTSNPN and SVGIG (reference sequence). In DNA form, the CDR3 reads TGTGCCTGGAGTGTACCGGACTACGGCTCTGGAAACACCATATATTTT. It specifies CAWSVPDYGSGNTIYF.

The chain couples TRBV24-1 to TRBJ2-7; 9 bases match TRBD1. This CDR3 comprises 13 residues. Per the germline V gene, CDR1 is KGHDR and CDR2 is SFDVKD. V lost 12 bases, J lost 5 bases, and 10 bases stayed unmatched. The CDR3 region has the DNA TGTGCCGACCCGGGGACAGGGTTCCACGAGCAGTACTTC. It codes for CADPGTGFHEQYF.

This clonotype was detected ten times or more. This rearrangement joins TRBV24-1 to TRBJ2-1; tentative D call: TRBD2 (5 bases). Trimming left V 5 bases short and J 7 bases short, with 14 bases between. Germline assignment: CDR1 KGHDR and CDR2 SFDVKD. There are 14 residues in the CDR3. Here the CDR3 reads CATSAVYSGNEQFF. The CDR3 region has the DNA TGTGCCACCAGTGCAGTCTATTCGGGGAATGAGCAGTTCTTC.

In this sample, this clonotype turned up many times. This rearrangement joins TRBV6-1 to TRBJ2-3; D possibly corresponds to TRBD2 (6 bases). Germline V gives CDR1 MNHNS, CDR2 SASEGT. This CDR3 region has 15 residues. V was trimmed by 5 bases and J by 3 bases, leaving 15 bases between them. The CDR3 DNA reads as TGTGCCAGCAGTTACGGGGCGGGAAGAACAGATACGCAGTATTTT. It specifies CASSYGAGRTDTQYF.

At least ten counts were recorded for this clonotype. The chain links TRBV7-9 to TRBJ1-2; D unresolved. This CDR3 region has 13 residues. V was pared by 4 bases and J by 6 bases, with 12 bases between. The germline V gene has CDR1 SEHNR and CDR2 FQNEAQ (reference sequence). For the CDR3, the DNA is TGTGCCAGCAGCTCGGCAGACCTGGATGGCTACACCTTC. This encodes CASSSADLDGYTF.

This clonotype was observed at least ten times. The V and J genes are TRBV12-3 or TRBV12-4 and TRBJ2-7; TRBD2 agrees at 10 bases. The trim removed 2 bases at V and 3 bases at J, leaving 22 bases unmatched. The CDR3 runs to 21 residues. DNA for the CDR3: TGTGCCAGCAGTTTAAGGACTTTCGTAGCGGGGGGTAGGATATGGATCTACGAGCAGTACTTC. Protein product: CASSLRTFVAGGRIWIYEQYF.

The chain recombines TRBV5-1 with TRBJ2-7; TRBD2 might be the D (7 bases). Germline lookup yields CDR1 SGHRS and CDR2 YFSETQ. The CDR3 runs 15 residues. The V end lost 3 bases, the J end lost 3 bases, and 16 bases lay between the germline ends. The chain's CDR3 is CASSSEGGDFYEQYF. The CDR3 nucleotides read TGCGCCAGCAGCTCCGAAGGGGGGGATTTCTACGAGCAGTACTTC.

The V and J genes are TRBV19 and TRBJ1-2, with D maybe TRBD1 (5 bases). CDR1 is LNHDA, CDR2 SQIVND, per germline (reference sequence). The CDR3 is 14 amino acids. Trimming pared 3 bases from V and 1 base from J, leaving 9 bases between. The CDR3 protein is CASSIGRVNYGYTF. The CDR3 coding sequence is TGTGCCAGTAGTATCGGCAGGGTTAACTATGGCTACACCTTC.

This clonotype was found many times. The V call is TRBV28, the J call TRBJ2-1, with 7 bases identical to TRBD2. This CDR3 contains 11 residues. Germline CDR1 is MDHEN and CDR2 is SYDVKM. After removal of 5 bases from V and 15 bases from J, the junction contained 7 bases not matched to a gene. The CDR3 nucleotides read TGTGCCAGCAGTCCCCGGACTAGAAGGTTCTTC. This encodes CASSPRTRRFF.

This clonotype was picked up many times. The chain is built from TRBV5-1 and TRBJ2-7; TRBD1 might be the D (5 bases). This CDR3 comprises 14 residues. Germline CDR1 SGHRS, CDR2 YFSETQ. Trimming cost V 0 bases and J 0 bases, with 7 bases left between them. This CDR3 reads CASSLGTFSYEQYF. CDR3 bases: TGCGCCAGCAGCTTGGGGACATTCTCCTACGAGCAGTACTTC. Supplemented by reference TRBV5-1 and TRBJ2-7, the full variable domain reads KAGVTQTPRYLIKTRGQQVTLSCSPISGHRSVSWYQQTPGQGLQFLFEYFSETQRNKGNFPGRFSGRQFSNSRSEMNVSTLELGDSALYLCASSLGTFSYEQYFGPGTRLTVT.

This clonotype has ten or more counts. This chain uses TRBV7-8 with TRBJ2-5; 8 positions match TRBD2. V trimming: 0 bases; J trimming: 2 bases; junction bases outside the gene matches: 8. Looked up from germline, CDR1 is SGHVS and CDR2 is FQNEAQ. The CDR3 has 17 residues. CDR3 in amino acids: CASSLALDSGVQETQYF. The CDR3 DNA follows: TGTGCCAGCAGCTTAGCGCTCGATAGCGGGGTACAAGAGACCCAGTACTTC.